Listed below are T cell receptor beta chains from one sample, sequenced in a study of blood T cells in healthy people across ages. TCRdb analysed the 5' RACE reads with MiXCR anew, one entry per CDR3 protein. The sample lists 800,000 to 950,000 distinct CDR3 sequences; almost 30% were seen once. This same sample was also taken into another study, of T cells of mothers and their children.

The sequenced sample consisted of blood. The receptors were gathered from a woman aged 40 to 50 in good health. CDR3s include the opening cysteine and the closing phenylalanine or tryptophan. The D gene is left open where the match is weak. Clone size is shown for a subset of rows, as once, few, many or a class of expanded clone.

v_call: TRBV7-9; d_call: .; j_call: TRBJ2-7; clone_size: many; cdr3_aa: CASSSPGRGSASYEQYF; cdr3_nt: TGTGCCAGCAGCTCCCCTGGGCGGGGATCAGCCTCCTACGAGCAGTACTTC
v_call: TRBV9; d_call: .; j_call: TRBJ2-1; clone_size: few; cdr3_aa: CASSVSRPGATNEQFF; cdr3_nt: TGTGCCAGCAGCGTATCCCGTCCGGGGGCGACGAATGAGCAGTTCTTC
v_call: TRBV11-2; d_call: TRBD2; j_call: TRBJ2-1; clone_size: few; cdr3_aa: CASSLGGGAWNEQFF; cdr3_nt: TGTGCCAGCAGCTTAGGCGGGGGGGCCTGGAATGAGCAGTTCTTC
v_call: TRBV4-1; d_call: .; j_call: TRBJ2-2; clone_size: few; cdr3_aa: CASSPYRAGELFF; cdr3_nt: TGCGCCAGCAGCCCATACAGGGCCGGGGAGCTGTTTTTT
v_call: TRBV6-1; d_call: .; j_call: TRBJ1-4; clone_size: few; cdr3_aa: CATQSSGWREKLFF; cdr3_nt: TGTGCCACACAATCTTCAGGGTGGCGAGAAAAACTGTTTTTT
v_call: TRBV2; d_call: .; j_call: TRBJ2-4; clone_size: few; cdr3_aa: CASKGLFGQKNNIQYF; cdr3_nt: TGTGCCAGCAAAGGTTTGTTCGGACAGAAGAATAACATTCAGTACTTC
v_call: TRBV7-9; d_call: .; j_call: TRBJ1-4; clone_size: .; cdr3_aa: CASSSPRGGANEKLFF; cdr3_nt: TGTGCCAGCAGCTCTCCGCGGGGGGGGGCTAATGAAAAACTGTTTTTT
v_call: TRBV20-1; d_call: .; j_call: TRBJ2-3; clone_size: .; cdr3_aa: CSASPDTQYF; cdr3_nt: TGCAGTGCTAGTCCAGATACGCAGTATTTT
v_call: TRBV28; d_call: .; j_call: TRBJ1-5; clone_size: .; cdr3_aa: CASSLATVLFQPQHF; cdr3_nt: TGCGCCAGCAGTTTGGCGACAGTCCTATTTCAGCCCCAGCATTTT
v_call: TRBV29-1; d_call: TRBD1; j_call: TRBJ1-2; clone_size: many; cdr3_aa: CSVARDSYGYTF; cdr3_nt: TGCAGCGTAGCCCGGGACAGCTATGGCTACACCTTC
v_call: TRBV20-1; d_call: .; j_call: TRBJ2-1; clone_size: few; cdr3_aa: CSGRDNNEQFF; cdr3_nt: TGCAGTGGACGAGACAACAATGAGCAGTTCTTC
v_call: TRBV3-1; d_call: .; j_call: TRBJ2-5; clone_size: .; cdr3_aa: CASSQDRQAPRDETQYF; cdr3_nt: TGTGCCAGCAGCCAAGATAGGCAGGCCCCCCGGGACGAGACCCAGTACTTC
v_call: TRBV4-2; d_call: .; j_call: TRBJ2-7; clone_size: .; cdr3_aa: CASSQEREGASEQYF; cdr3_nt: TGTGCCAGCAGCCAAGAAAGGGAGGGGGCCTCTGAGCAGTACTTC
v_call: TRBV12-3/TRBV12-4; d_call: .; j_call: TRBJ2-7; clone_size: many; cdr3_aa: CASSSPGATPYF; cdr3_nt: TGTGCCAGCAGTTCCCCCGGGGCCACCCCGTACTTC
v_call: TRBV27; d_call: TRBD2; j_call: TRBJ2-1; clone_size: few; cdr3_aa: CASSHPGTSGGNNEQFF; cdr3_nt: TGTGCCAGCAGTCACCCAGGGACTAGCGGGGGGAACAATGAGCAGTTCTTC
v_call: TRBV20-1; d_call: .; j_call: TRBJ1-3; clone_size: .; cdr3_aa: CSARENTIYF; cdr3_nt: TGCAGTGCTAGAGAAAACACCATATATTTT
v_call: TRBV7-2; d_call: .; j_call: TRBJ2-1; clone_size: few; cdr3_aa: CASSLSQGGYNEQFF; cdr3_nt: TGTGCCAGCAGCTTATCTCAGGGTGGGTACAATGAGCAGTTCTTC
v_call: TRBV5-5; d_call: TRBD1; j_call: TRBJ1-1; clone_size: .; cdr3_aa: CASSAYGTGDRDTEAFF; cdr3_nt: TGTGCCAGCAGCGCTTACGGGACAGGGGACCGAGACACTGAAGCTTTCTTT
v_call: TRBV5-1; d_call: .; j_call: TRBJ2-7; clone_size: few; cdr3_aa: CASSLVRGDSEQYF; cdr3_nt: TGCGCCAGCAGCTTGGTGAGGGGGGATAGCGAGCAGTACTTC
v_call: TRBV27; d_call: .; j_call: TRBJ2-7; clone_size: many; cdr3_aa: CASSLSGTDGMGGYEQYF; cdr3_nt: TGTGCCAGCAGTTTATCGGGGACAGACGGAATGGGGGGCTACGAGCAGTACTTC
v_call: TRBV6-1; d_call: TRBD1; j_call: TRBJ1-2; clone_size: .; cdr3_aa: CASRTWTGGSYGYGYTF; cdr3_nt: TGTGCCAGCAGGACCTGGACAGGGGGTTCGTACGGCTATGGCTACACCTTC
v_call: TRBV14; d_call: TRBD1; j_call: TRBJ2-7; clone_size: few; cdr3_aa: CASSQEYRQGVSYEQYF; cdr3_nt: TGTGCCAGCAGCCAAGAATATCGACAGGGGGTGTCCTACGAGCAGTACTTC
v_call: TRBV20-1; d_call: TRBD2; j_call: TRBJ2-7; clone_size: .; cdr3_aa: CSAPGWGGYEQYF; cdr3_nt: TGCAGTGCCCCCGGCTGGGGGGGCTACGAGCAGTACTTC
v_call: TRBV7-2; d_call: TRBD2; j_call: TRBJ2-3; clone_size: .; cdr3_aa: CASSRTSGGARGDTQYF; cdr3_nt: TGTGCCAGCAGCCGGACTAGCGGGGGAGCTAGGGGAGATACGCAGTATTTT
v_call: TRBV12-2; d_call: .; j_call: TRBJ1-1; clone_size: .; cdr3_aa: CASRLGTEDTEAFF; cdr3_nt: TGTGCAAGTCGCTTAGGGACAGAGGACACTGAAGCTTTCTTT
v_call: TRBV5-1; d_call: .; j_call: TRBJ1-6; clone_size: .; cdr3_aa: CASSLGGGVNSPLHF; cdr3_nt: TGCGCCAGCAGCTTGGGAGGGGGTGTTAATTCACCCCTCCACTTT
v_call: TRBV7-9; d_call: .; j_call: TRBJ2-1; clone_size: many; cdr3_aa: CASGVSYNEQFF; cdr3_nt: TGTGCCAGTGGGGTCTCCTACAATGAGCAGTTCTTC
v_call: TRBV7-2; d_call: TRBD1; j_call: TRBJ2-6; clone_size: .; cdr3_aa: CASSLTGYGANVRTF; cdr3_nt: TGTGCCAGCAGCTTGACAGGGTACGGGGCCAACGTCCGGACTTTC
v_call: TRBV6-6; d_call: TRBD1; j_call: TRBJ2-7; clone_size: few; cdr3_aa: CASSWDRGGNEQYF; cdr3_nt: TGTGCCAGCAGTTGGGACAGGGGTGGGAACGAGCAGTACTTC
v_call: TRBV2; d_call: .; j_call: TRBJ2-7; clone_size: few; cdr3_aa: CASRHPLGQTEDEQYF; cdr3_nt: TGTGCCAGCCGACACCCCCTAGGGCAGACGGAAGACGAGCAGTACTTC
v_call: TRBV20-1; d_call: .; j_call: TRBJ2-6; clone_size: few; cdr3_aa: CSAPLRKGANVLTF; cdr3_nt: TGCAGTGCCCCGTTAAGGAAAGGGGCCAACGTCCTGACTTTC
v_call: TRBV5-1; d_call: .; j_call: TRBJ2-2; clone_size: .; cdr3_aa: CASRTPQGMMNTGELFF; cdr3_nt: TGCGCCAGCAGGACGCCACAGGGTATGATGAACACCGGGGAGCTGTTTTTT
v_call: TRBV7-9; d_call: .; j_call: TRBJ2-5; clone_size: .; cdr3_aa: CASSLGVALFQETQYF; cdr3_nt: TGTGCCAGCAGCTTAGGTGTAGCGCTCTTCCAAGAGACCCAGTACTTC
v_call: TRBV5-1; d_call: .; j_call: TRBJ2-3; clone_size: few; cdr3_aa: CASSSDRSTDTQYF; cdr3_nt: TGCGCCAGCAGCTCGGACCGTAGCACAGATACGCAGTATTTT
v_call: TRBV7-2; d_call: .; j_call: TRBJ1-5; clone_size: .; cdr3_aa: CASSHRRGLAQPQHF; cdr3_nt: TGTGCCAGCAGCCATAGAAGGGGCCTCGCCCAGCCCCAGCATTTT
v_call: TRBV5-4; d_call: TRBD1; j_call: TRBJ1-2; clone_size: many; cdr3_aa: CASSRTGEIYGYTF; cdr3_nt: TGTGCCAGCAGCCGGACAGGGGAAATCTATGGCTACACCTTC
v_call: TRBV7-8; d_call: .; j_call: TRBJ1-2; clone_size: many; cdr3_aa: CASSLPLGYGYTF; cdr3_nt: TGTGCCAGCAGCCTTCCGCTGGGCTATGGCTACACCTTC
v_call: TRBV21-1; d_call: .; j_call: TRBJ2-5; clone_size: .; cdr3_aa: CASSKGCIGEAGYQETQYF; cdr3_nt: TGTGCCAGCAGCAAAGGGTGTATCGGGGAGGCAGGCTACCAAGAGACCCAGTACTTC
v_call: TRBV5-1; d_call: .; j_call: TRBJ2-3; clone_size: .; cdr3_aa: CASSWRQVKDTQYF; cdr3_nt: TGCGCCAGCAGCTGGCGACAGGTTAAAGATACGCAGTATTTT
v_call: TRBV2; d_call: .; j_call: TRBJ2-5; clone_size: few; cdr3_aa: CASNTRAFGQEPQYF; cdr3_nt: TGTGCCAGCAATACCCGAGCATTCGGTCAAGAGCCCCAGTACTTC
v_call: TRBV2; d_call: .; j_call: TRBJ2-4; clone_size: .; cdr3_aa: CASKGSLAKNIQYF; cdr3_nt: TGTGCCAGCAAAGGATCCCTAGCCAAAAACATTCAGTACTTC
v_call: TRBV5-1; d_call: .; j_call: TRBJ2-1; clone_size: few; cdr3_aa: CASSLASGNEQFF; cdr3_nt: TGCGCCAGCAGCTTGGCCTCAGGCAATGAGCAGTTCTTC
v_call: TRBV4-1; d_call: TRBD2; j_call: TRBJ2-7; clone_size: few; cdr3_aa: CASSQGDYSYEQYF; cdr3_nt: TGCGCCAGCAGCCAGGGGGACTACTCCTACGAGCAGTACTTC
v_call: TRBV7-2; d_call: .; j_call: TRBJ2-5; clone_size: many; cdr3_aa: CASSLDNSVGQETQYF; cdr3_nt: TGTGCCAGCAGCTTAGATAATTCAGTCGGTCAAGAGACCCAGTACTTC
v_call: TRBV28; d_call: .; j_call: TRBJ2-1; clone_size: few; cdr3_aa: CASSFPGTSNEQFF; cdr3_nt: TGTGCCAGCAGTTTCCCCGGGACCTCGAATGAGCAGTTCTTC
v_call: TRBV20-1; d_call: .; j_call: TRBJ1-6; clone_size: .; cdr3_aa: CSARVQSGDSPLHF; cdr3_nt: TGCAGTGCTAGAGTGCAGAGTGGGGATTCACCCCTCCACTTT
v_call: TRBV7-8; d_call: .; j_call: TRBJ2-7; clone_size: .; cdr3_aa: CASSSGGHPSYEQYF; cdr3_nt: TGTGCCAGCAGCTCAGGCGGGCACCCCTCCTACGAGCAGTACTTC
v_call: TRBV6-5; d_call: .; j_call: TRBJ1-1; clone_size: .; cdr3_aa: CASSYSNRGYGNTEAFF; cdr3_nt: TGTGCCAGCAGTTACTCGAATCGGGGATACGGGAACACTGAAGCTTTCTTT
v_call: TRBV5-1; d_call: .; j_call: TRBJ1-1; clone_size: .; cdr3_aa: CASSLEPSTEAFF; cdr3_nt: TGCGCCAGCAGCTTGGAACCGAGCACTGAAGCTTTCTTT
v_call: TRBV20-1; d_call: .; j_call: TRBJ2-1; clone_size: .; cdr3_aa: CSARVDGSYNEQFF; cdr3_nt: TGCAGTGCTAGAGTGGACGGTTCCTACAATGAGCAGTTCTTC
v_call: TRBV27; d_call: .; j_call: TRBJ1-6; clone_size: few; cdr3_aa: CASQGGSSYNSPLHF; cdr3_nt: TGTGCCAGCCAAGGGGGGAGCTCCTATAATTCACCCCTCCACTTT
v_call: TRBV28; d_call: .; j_call: TRBJ1-5; clone_size: .; cdr3_aa: CASSSKTGLGNQPQHF; cdr3_nt: TGTGCCAGTAGTAGCAAGACAGGTTTGGGCAATCAGCCCCAGCATTTT